Each of the 8 T cell receptor beta chains below was sequenced from the same sample in a study of blood T cells in healthy people across ages. With a J-beta primer mix and a sample-barcoded 5' primer, a second PCR ran about 6 to 11 cycles. MiXCR, run by TCRdb on the 5' RACE reads, gives a single entry per CDR3 protein. The table records hundreds of thousands of distinct CDR3 sequences, about 36% of them present only once. The sequenced material came from blood. The source of these receptors is a man between 18 and 29 years old in good health.

Remarks on this clonotype: A read error may be the cause here, since a much bigger clone is one base away. J is TRBJ1-1 and V is TRBV20-1; maybe TRBD1 (6 bases). V lost 2 bases and J lost 1, with 14 bases in between. Germline assignment: CDR1 DFQATT and CDR2 SNEGSKA (reference sequence). This CDR3 has 15 amino acids. The CDR3 DNA follows: TGCAGTGCTAGAAGTGCAGGGGCCTCGAACACTGAAGCTTTCTTT. This encodes CSARSAGASNTEAFF.

This sequence joins TRBV5-1 and TRBJ2-3; D might be TRBD1 (5 bases). In germline, CDR1 is SGHRS, CDR2 YFSETQ. V was clipped by 4 bases and J by 4 bases, with 13 bases between them. The CDR3 is 14 residues long. DNA for the CDR3: TGCGCCAGCAGCGTGGTCGCAGGGTCAGATACGCAGTATTTT. Protein product: CASSVVAGSDTQYF.

This clonotype has a handful of counts. The chain carries TRBV5-1 and TRBJ2-1, with TRBD2 matching 11 bases. After removal of 2 bases from V and 9 bases from J, the junction contained 10 bases not matched to a gene. In germline, CDR1 is SGHRS, CDR2 YFSETQ. This CDR3 spans 16 amino acids. In DNA, the CDR3 is TGCGCCAGCAGCTTATCTTCGGGACTAGCGGACAGTGAGCAGTTCTTC. Its protein product is CASSLSSGLADSEQFF.

This clonotype was counted a few times. This sequence joins TRBV29-1 and TRBJ1-1; weak D call: TRBD1 (5 bases). CDR1 is SQVTM, CDR2 ANQGSEA, per germline. The V gene lost 7 bases and the J gene lost 1 base, with 10 bases spanning the gap. This CDR3 comprises 12 residues. CDR3 protein: CSAAGGNTEAFF. In DNA, the CDR3 is TGCAGCGCCGCCGGGGGGAACACTGAAGCTTTCTTT.

The rearrangement uses TRBV20-1 and TRBJ2-7; D remains unclear. CDR3 size: 12 residues. Germline V lookup: CDR1 DFQATT, CDR2 SNEGSKA (reference sequence). V lost 0 bases and J 5 bases, leaving 8 bases between the germline ends. The chain's CDR3 is CSARDLLHEQYF. CDR3 coding DNA: TGCAGTGCTAGAGATCTGCTCCACGAGCAGTACTTC.

V usage is TRBV6-4 and J usage is TRBJ2-2; D remains unclear. The CDR3 extends over 13 amino acids. The germline V gene encodes CDR1 MRHNA and CDR2 SNTAGT. V was pared by 0 bases and J by 4 bases, with 3 bases between. The CDR3 DNA is TGTGCCAGCAGTGACTCGGGCACCGGGGAGCTGTTTTTT. Its protein product is CASSDSGTGELFF.

V and J are TRBV30 and TRBJ2-1; no firm D call. The germline V gene encodes CDR1 GTSNPN and CDR2 SVGIG (reference sequence). Deletions cut 3 bases from V and 4 bases from J, with 13 bases between. This CDR3 has 14 residues. The DNA for the CDR3 is TGTGCCTGGAGCCGTGTCGGCGGTTACAATGAGCAGTTCTTC. Amino acid sequence: CAWSRVGGYNEQFF.

The rearrangement joins TRBV29-1 to TRBJ2-3; 13 nucleotides agree with TRBD2. This CDR3 contains 15 residues. Germline loops: CDR1 SQVTM, CDR2 ANQGSEA. V lost 5 bases to trimming and J lost 6 bases; unmatched junction nucleotides: 8. The CDR3 sequence: CSVRGLAGDGDTQYF. DNA of the CDR3: TGCAGCGTTCGCGGACTAGCGGGGGATGGGGATACGCAGTATTTT.